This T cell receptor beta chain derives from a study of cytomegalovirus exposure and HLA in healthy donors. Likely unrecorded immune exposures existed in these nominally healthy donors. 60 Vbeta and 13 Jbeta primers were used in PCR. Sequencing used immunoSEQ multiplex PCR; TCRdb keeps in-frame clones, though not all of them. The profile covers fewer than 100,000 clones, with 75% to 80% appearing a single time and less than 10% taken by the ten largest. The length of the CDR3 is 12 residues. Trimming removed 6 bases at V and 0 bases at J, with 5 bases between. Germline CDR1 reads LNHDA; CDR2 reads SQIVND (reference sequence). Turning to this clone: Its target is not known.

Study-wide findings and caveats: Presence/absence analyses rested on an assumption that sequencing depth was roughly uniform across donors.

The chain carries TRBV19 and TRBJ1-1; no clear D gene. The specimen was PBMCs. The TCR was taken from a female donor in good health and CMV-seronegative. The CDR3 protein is CASRQMNTEAFF. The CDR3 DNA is TGTGCCAGTAGACAAATGAACACTGAAGCTTTCTTT.